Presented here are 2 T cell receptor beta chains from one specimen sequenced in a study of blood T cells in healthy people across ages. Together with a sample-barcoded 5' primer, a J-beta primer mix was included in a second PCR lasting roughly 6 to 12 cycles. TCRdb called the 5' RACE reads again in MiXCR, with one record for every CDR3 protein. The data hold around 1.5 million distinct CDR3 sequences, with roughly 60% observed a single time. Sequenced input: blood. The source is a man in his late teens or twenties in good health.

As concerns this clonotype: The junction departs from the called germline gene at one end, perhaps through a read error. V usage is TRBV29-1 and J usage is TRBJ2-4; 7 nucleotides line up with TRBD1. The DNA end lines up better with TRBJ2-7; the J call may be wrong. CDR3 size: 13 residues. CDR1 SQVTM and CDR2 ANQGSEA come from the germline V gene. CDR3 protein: CGVQDRALYEQYF. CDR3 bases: TGCGGCGTTCAAGACAGGGCGTTATACGAGCAGTACTTC.

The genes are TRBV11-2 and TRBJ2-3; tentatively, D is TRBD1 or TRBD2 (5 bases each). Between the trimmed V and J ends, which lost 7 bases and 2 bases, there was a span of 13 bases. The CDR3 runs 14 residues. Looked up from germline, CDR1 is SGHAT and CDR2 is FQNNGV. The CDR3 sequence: CASTPGRYTDTQYF. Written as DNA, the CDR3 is TGTGCCAGCACCCCGGGACGCTACACAGATACGCAGTATTTT. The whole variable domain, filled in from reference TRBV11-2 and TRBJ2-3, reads EAGVAQSPRYKIIEKRQSVAFWCNPISGHATLYWYQQILGQGPKLLIQFQNNGVVDDSQLPKDRFSAERLKGVDSTLKIQPAKLEDSAVYLCASTPGRYTDTQYFGPGTRLTVL.